The rows below give T cell receptor beta chains drawn from one sample of a study of shared clonotypes between healthy human individuals. Profiling relied on immunoSEQ multiplex PCR, and the TCRdb table lists in-frame clones only, not all of them. Among about 490,000 clones listed, around 78% were seen once. The sequenced sample consisted of PBMCs. The receptors were gathered from a woman in her 40s in good health. Some clones in this sample may be carry-over from other donors' samples. CDR3s include the opening cysteine and the closing phenylalanine or tryptophan. D genes are given only for firm matches. Size tells how often a clone was seen (once, few, many) or the class of an expanded clone, and some rows leave it out.

d_gene	abundance	v_gene	j_gene	CDR3nt	CDR3aa
TRBD1	.	TRBV5-6	TRBJ1-1	TGTGCCAGCAGCTTGGCAGGGGGCCGGTTGAACACTGAAGCTTTCTTT	CASSLAGGRLNTEAFF
TRBD1	.	TRBV19	TRBJ2-2	TGTGCCAGTATCTCGGACAGGGGAGCGGCCGGGGAGCTGTTTTTT	CASISDRGAAGELFF
.	.	TRBV7-9	TRBJ2-4	TGTGCCAGCAGCGCTGGACGGGACTGGGTAAACATTCAGTACTTC	CASSAGRDWVNIQYF
.	once	TRBV5-1	TRBJ1-2	TGCGCCAGCAGCTTGGCCAGGGGCCCACTCTATGGCTACACCTTC	CASSLARGPLYGYTF
TRBD2	.	TRBV2	TRBJ2-1	TGTGCCAGCATTCCTAGCGGGTTATACAATGAGCAGTTCTTC	CASIPSGLYNEQFF
.	few	TRBV29-1	TRBJ1-4	TGCAGCGTTCTAGATGAAAAACTGTTTTTT	CSVLDEKLFF
.	few	TRBV4-3	TRBJ2-7	TGCGCCAGCAGCCAATTTCAGGAGGTCAGCTACGAGCAGTACTTC	CASSQFQEVSYEQYF
TRBD1	many	TRBV2	TRBJ2-1	TGTGCCGACAGGGGCTACAATGAGCAGTTCTTC	CADRGYNEQFF
.	once	TRBV28	TRBJ2-7	TGTGCCAGCAGTAGAGCCTACGAGCAGTACTTC	CASSRAYEQYF
TRBD2	.	TRBV4-2	TRBJ2-7	TGTGCCAGCAGCCAAATAGCGGGAGGAGGAGAAACCTACGAGCAGTACTTC	CASSQIAGGGETYEQYF
.	.	TRBV28	TRBJ2-5	TGTGCCAGCAAGGTACAGGCGTTTGAGACCCAGTACTTC	CASKVQAFETQYF
.	.	TRBV7-3	TRBJ2-7	TGTGCCAGCAGCCCCGGACGAGGCGTCTACGAGCAGTACTTC	CASSPGRGVYEQYF
.	.	TRBV6-6	TRBJ2-7	TGTGCCAGCAGTTACTTTCCCCGAACCTACGAGCAGTACTTC	CASSYFPRTYEQYF
.	.	TRBV19	TRBJ2-2	TGTGCCAGTAGTATCGCAGCCTACCACGGGGAGCTGTTTTTT	CASSIAAYHGELFF
.	.	TRBV30	TRBJ2-6	TGTGCCTGGCAGAACTCTGGGGCCAACGTCCTGACTTTC	CAWQNSGANVLTF
TRBD2	.	TRBV27	TRBJ2-7	TGTGCCACACCCGGGGCTAGCGGGAGGTCCTACGAGCAGTACTTC	CATPGASGRSYEQYF
.	.	TRBV7-3	TRBJ2-2	TGTGCCAGCAGCCGCACACAATACGCGAACACCGGGGAGCTGTTTTTT	CASSRTQYANTGELFF
.	.	TRBV11-1	TRBJ2-1	TGTGCCAGCAGCTCAAGGGGGGGACGCTCCTACAATGAGCAGTTCTTC	CASSSRGGRSYNEQFF
.	few	TRBV7-2	TRBJ2-7	TGTGCCAGCAGCCCGAGCGTAGGGAGTGAGCAGTACTTC	CASSPSVGSEQYF
.	.	TRBV7-9	TRBJ2-2	TGTGCCAGCAGCTTTTGGCAGGGGCCACACACCGGGGAGCTGTTTTTT	CASSFWQGPHTGELFF
TRBD1	few	TRBV15	TRBJ2-7	TGTGCCACCAGCAGAGTAGTGGTGGGGGACAGGGGCTCCTACGAGCAGTACTTC	CATSRVVVGDRGSYEQYF
.	few	TRBV7-2	TRBJ1-3	TGTGCCAGCAGCTTACTGGGGCCGAGCTCTGGAAACACCATATATTTT	CASSLLGPSSGNTIYF
TRBD1	.	TRBV5-1	TRBJ2-2	TGCGCCAGCAGCCAGGGGGCGGGCCTCGACACCGGGGAGCTGTTTTTT	CASSQGAGLDTGELFF
TRBD1	.	TRBV18	TRBJ2-3	TGTGCCAGCTCACCACCAGGGGGCAGGACAGATACGCAGTATTTT	CASSPPGGRTDTQYF
.	.	TRBV27	TRBJ2-2	TGTGCCAGCAGTTTTCATTCGGCGTGGGGCACCGGGGAGCTGTTTTTT	CASSFHSAWGTGELFF
.	.	TRBV7-9	TRBJ1-1	TGTGCCAGCAGCGAGGGGGGCACTGAAGCTTTCTTT	CASSEGGTEAFF
TRBD2	.	TRBV7-2	TRBJ2-1	TGTGCCAGCAGCTGGACTAGCGGGAATGAGCAGTTCTTC	CASSWTSGNEQFF
.	.	TRBV18	TRBJ1-3	TGTGCCAGCTCACCACTTACACTGGACGGCCTCTCTGGAAACACCATATATTTT	CASSPLTLDGLSGNTIYF
TRBD2	.	TRBV5-4	TRBJ2-7	TGTGCCAGCAGCTTTGGGGGGGAGGGTAGCGAGCAGTACTTC	CASSFGGEGSEQYF
.	once	TRBV14	TRBJ2-5	TGTGCCAGCAGCCAGTACAGACAAGAGACCCAGTACTTC	CASSQYRQETQYF
TRBD1	.	TRBV19	TRBJ2-7	TGTGCCAGTAGTATAGTACCAGGGGGCTTGTACGAGCAGTACTTC	CASSIVPGGLYEQYF
.	.	TRBV21-1	TRBJ1-1	TGTGCCAGCATTAGGGGGAACACTGAAGCTTTCTTT	CASIRGNTEAFF